The source of this TCR beta chain is a study of beta chain features in type 1 diabetes. The CDR3 covers 14 residues. Per the germline V gene, CDR1 is SGHDT and CDR2 is YYEEEE. The J segment lost 4 bases and the V segment lost 5 bases, leaving 5 bases of the junction unmatched. The sequenced template was cDNA made from the entire isolated RNA. The protocol was immunoSEQ multiplex PCR, while the TCRdb copy is restricted to in-frame clones and leaves out a portion. This table has 110,000 to 150,000 clones, around a tenth appearing once. This clone has at least ten counts. The chain has TRBV5-6 and TRBJ2-5, with 10 bases matching TRBD1. Sequencing input: central memory CD4+ T cells from blood. The clonotype originates from a woman in her forties in good health. CDR3 sequence reads: CASRDRGPAETQYF. CDR3 bases: TGTGCCAGCAGAGACAGGGGGCCGGCAGAGACCCAGTACTTC.